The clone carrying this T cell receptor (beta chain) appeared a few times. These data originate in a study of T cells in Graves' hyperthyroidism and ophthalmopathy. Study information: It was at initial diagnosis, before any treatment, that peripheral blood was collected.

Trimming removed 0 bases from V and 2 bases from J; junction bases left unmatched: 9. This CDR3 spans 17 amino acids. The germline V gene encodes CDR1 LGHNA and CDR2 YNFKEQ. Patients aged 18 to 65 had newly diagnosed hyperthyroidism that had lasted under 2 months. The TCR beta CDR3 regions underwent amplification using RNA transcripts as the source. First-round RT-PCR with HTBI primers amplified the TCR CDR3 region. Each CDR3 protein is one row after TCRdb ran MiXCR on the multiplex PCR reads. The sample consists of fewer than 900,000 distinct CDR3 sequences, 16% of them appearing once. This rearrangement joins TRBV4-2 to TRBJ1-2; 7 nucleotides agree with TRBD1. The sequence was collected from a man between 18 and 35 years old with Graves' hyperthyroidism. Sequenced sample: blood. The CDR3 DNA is TGTGCCAGCAGCCAAGACAACCGAGACAGGGCGAACTATGGCTACACCTTC. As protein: CASSQDNRDRANYGYTF.